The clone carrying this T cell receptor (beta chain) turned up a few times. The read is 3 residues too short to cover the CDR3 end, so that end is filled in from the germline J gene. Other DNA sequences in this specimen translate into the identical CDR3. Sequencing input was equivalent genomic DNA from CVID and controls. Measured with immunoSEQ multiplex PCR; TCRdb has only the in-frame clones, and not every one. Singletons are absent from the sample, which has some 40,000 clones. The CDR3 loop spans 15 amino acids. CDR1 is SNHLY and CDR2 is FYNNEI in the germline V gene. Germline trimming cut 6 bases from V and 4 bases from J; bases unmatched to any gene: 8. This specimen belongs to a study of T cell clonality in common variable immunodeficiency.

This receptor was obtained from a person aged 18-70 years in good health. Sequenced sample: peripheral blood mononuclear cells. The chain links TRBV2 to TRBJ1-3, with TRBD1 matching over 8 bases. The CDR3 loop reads CASSVDRGSGNTIYF. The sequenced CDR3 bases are TGTGCCAGCAGCGTTGACAGGGGTTCAGGAAACACC.